Detailed here is one T cell receptor beta chain. The antigen is undetermined. Clones were read by immunoSEQ multiplex PCR, and TCRdb kept only the in-frame ones, dropping some. The table shows fewer than 850,000 clones, with 72% occurring only once. The sample originates from a study of shared clonotypes between healthy human individuals. Overall study results and limits: Among a few donors, approximately 5% of naive CD4 clonotypes were found in common. Large sequencing depth failed to make sorted-subset sequencing complete, rarefaction showed. Non-shared clonotypes had lower generation probabilities than clonotypes shared by all four sorted-subset donors. A limitation of the genetic and exposure-history diversity represented arose from few donors.

The receptor was isolated from a woman aged 30 to 39 in good health. The sample consisted of memory CD4+ T cells sorted from blood. Subset denoted: CD45RA-negative fraction.

The CDR3 DNA reads TGTGCCAGCAGCTTAGATCGGGCAGCAAGGGCCCAGTACTTC. Translation gives CASSLDRAARAQYF. V is TRBV7-2 and J is TRBJ2-5; D is uncertain. The CDR3 is made up of 14 amino acids. Trimming removed 1 base at V and 9 bases at J, with 15 bases between. Germline V gene sequence: CDR1 SGHTA, CDR2 FQGNSA.